This TCR beta chain was identified in a study of cytomegalovirus exposure and HLA in healthy donors. Overall study context: Early release data held 75 million to 100 million unique TCRs from HLA-typed donors.

Study conclusions and caveats: With high specificity and sensitivity, the classifier reportedly diagnosed cytomegalovirus status. Most TCR sequences showed up rarely, but some public TCRs showed up in many donors.

The PCR employed 60 Vbeta primers together with 13 Jbeta primers. Sequenced by immunoSEQ multiplex PCR; TCRdb stores in-frame clones only, minus some. This sample has roughly 150,000 clones, with 65% to 80% found just once. A remark on this clone: Its matching antigen is unknown.

Sample: PBMCs. The sequence derives from a woman in her twenties or thirties in good health and CMV-seronegative.

The DNA of the CDR3 is TGTGCCAGCTCACCGACAAGGACAGGGGTCAACACCGGGGAGCTGTTTTTT. Its translation: CASSPTRTGVNTGELFF. This chain links TRBV18 with TRBJ2-2; 9 nucleotides match TRBD1. Germline V gene lookup returns CDR1 KGHSH and CDR2 LQKENI. V lost 3 bases and J lost 2; bases outside the gene matches: 7. The CDR3 covers 17 residues.